Listed below are T cell receptor beta chains from one sample, sequenced in a study of T cell responses to AZD1222 COVID-19 vaccine. Profiled with immunoSEQ multiplex PCR; TCRdb holds only in-frame clones, not every one. The sample yields about 83,000 clones, 86% seen once. This specimen consisted of peripheral blood, obtained on day 0 of AZD1222 vaccination. The origin of the receptors is an adult in good health. Both conserved end residues are part of each CDR3. A D gene is named only where the DNA matches it firmly. Size is stated for part of the rows, as once, few or many counts, or as a class when the clone is expanded.

TRBV5-1	.	.	TRBJ1-4	CASRTIGGEKLFF	TGCGCCAGCAGGACGATAGGGGGTGAAAAACTGTTTTTT
TRBV27	.	once	TRBJ1-2	CASSTRTGRANYGYTF	TGTGCCAGCAGCACCCGGACGGGACGAGCTAACTATGGCTACACCTTC
TRBV5-4	TRBD1	.	TRBJ1-4	CASSMQGGPGEKLFF	TGTGCCAGCAGCATGCAAGGGGGCCCTGGTGAAAAACTGTTTTTT
TRBV5-4	TRBD2	.	TRBJ2-7	CASSASGSIRYEQYF	TGTGCCAGCAGCGCTAGCGGGAGCATAAGGTACGAGCAGTACTTC
TRBV3-1/TRBV3-2	.	.	TRBJ2-5	CASSRPKETQYF	TGTGCCAGCAGCCGCCCCAAAGAGACCCAGTACTTC
TRBV7-3	TRBD2	few	TRBJ2-2	CASSIAGGPLFF	TGTGCCAGCAGCATAGCGGGAGGGCCCCTGTTTTTT
TRBV2	TRBD2	few	TRBJ2-7	CASSGWTSGTYEQYF	TGTGCCAGCAGTGGCTGGACTAGCGGGACATACGAGCAGTACTTC
TRBV5-1	TRBD1	.	TRBJ2-7	CASSGQGDSYEQYF	TGCGCCAGCAGCGGACAGGGGGATTCCTACGAGCAGTACTTC
TRBV27	.	few	TRBJ2-7	CASSLGGVPYEQYF	TGTGCCAGCAGTTTGGGCGGGGTCCCCTACGAGCAGTACTTC
TRBV19	TRBD2	.	TRBJ2-7	CASSISTSGSWVFEQYF	TGTGCCAGTAGTATATCCACTAGCGGGAGCTGGGTTTTCGAGCAGTACTTC
TRBV27	TRBD1	few	TRBJ1-2	CASADRGDGYTF	TGTGCCAGCGCGGACAGGGGGGATGGCTACACCTTC
TRBV7-9	.	.	TRBJ2-3	CASSHPWGTDTQYF	TGTGCCAGCAGCCATCCTTGGGGCACAGATACGCAGTATTTT
TRBV9	TRBD2	.	TRBJ2-3	CASGGGASQEAQYF	TGTGCCTCGGGGGGGGGTGCCTCCCAAGAGGCGCAGTATTTT
TRBV19	.	.	TRBJ1-2	CASSRGDRYGYTF	TGTGCCAGTAGTCGAGGGGACCGGTATGGCTACACCTTC
TRBV28	.	.	TRBJ1-2	CASSSLINYGYTF	TGTGCCAGCAGTTCGCTGATAAACTATGGCTACACCTTC
TRBV16	TRBD1	few	TRBJ2-7	CASSQSIGQGYEQYF	TGTGCCAGCAGCCAATCGATAGGACAGGGCTACGAGCAGTACTTC
TRBV6-2/TRBV6-3	.	.	TRBJ2-7	CASSPTHWTHEQYF	TGTGCCAGCAGTCCAACACACTGGACCCACGAGCAGTACTTC